The clone carrying this T cell receptor (beta chain) was picked up many times. The data were obtained in a study of blood T cells in healthy people across ages. The CDR3 is 16 residues long. Per the germline V gene, CDR1 is SGHRS and CDR2 is YFSETQ. J lost 4 bases, V lost 3 bases, and 4 bases had no gene match. PCR was performed a second time for about 7 to 12 cycles using a sample-barcoded 5' primer and a J-beta primer mix. TCRdb re-analysed the 5' RACE reads in MiXCR, keeping a single row per CDR3 protein. The table records 1.5 million to 2 million distinct CDR3 sequences, under 30% of them present only once. Donors were healthy Caucasian individuals from Russia aged roughly 6 to 95.

This TCR was recovered from a woman under 40 in good health. V is TRBV5-1 and J is TRBJ2-1; TRBD2 matches 13 bases. What was sequenced was blood. CDR3 nucleotides: TGCGCCAGCAGCTCGACTAGCGGGGGGTTGTACAATGAGCAGTTCTTC. Amino acids: CASSSTSGGLYNEQFF.